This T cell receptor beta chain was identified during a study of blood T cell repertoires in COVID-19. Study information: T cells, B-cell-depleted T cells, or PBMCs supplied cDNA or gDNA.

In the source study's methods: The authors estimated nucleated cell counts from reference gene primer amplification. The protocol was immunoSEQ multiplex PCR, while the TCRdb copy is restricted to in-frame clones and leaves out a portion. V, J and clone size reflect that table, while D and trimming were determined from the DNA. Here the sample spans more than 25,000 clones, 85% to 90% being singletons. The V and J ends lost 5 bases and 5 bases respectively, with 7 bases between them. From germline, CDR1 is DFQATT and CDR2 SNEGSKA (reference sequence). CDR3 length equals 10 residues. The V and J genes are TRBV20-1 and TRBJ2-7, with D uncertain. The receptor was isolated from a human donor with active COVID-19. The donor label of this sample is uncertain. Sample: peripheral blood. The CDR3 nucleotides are TGCAGTGCTGAACAAAACGAGCAGTACTTC. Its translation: CSAEQNEQYF.